This paragraph covers one T cell receptor beta chain sequence. Sequencing used immunoSEQ multiplex PCR; TCRdb keeps in-frame clones, though not all of them. The sample consists of about 120,000 clones, 70% to 90% of them appearing once. This entry is derived from a study of control samples from healthy donors and cancer patients. The germline gives CDR1 SGHRS, CDR2 YFSETQ. The CDR3 covers 15 residues. J gave up 3 bases and V 4 bases, and 5 bases lay outside the gene matches. The chain links TRBV5-1 to TRBJ2-1, with TRBD1 matching over 9 bases. The sample taken for sequencing was PBMCs. This clonotype was obtained from a woman aged 55-70 years with lung cancer. The CDR3 bases are TGCGCCAGCAGCACGCCGGGACAGGGCTACAATGAGCAGTTCTTC. As protein: CASSTPGQGYNEQFF.